Listed below are T cell receptor beta chains from one sample, sequenced in a study of CD8 T cells in Susac syndrome. TCRdb used MiXCR to reprocess the immunoSEQ multiplex PCR reads, holding one entry per CDR3 protein. The sample holds almost 450,000 distinct CDR3 sequences, more than 80% seen once. Material: CD8+ T cells from PBMCs. The receptors come from a human donor with multiple sclerosis. The CDR3 runs from the conserved cysteine through the conserved F or W. Each record gives: D gene, J gene, clone size, V gene, CDR3 DNA, CDR3 protein. A D gene is named only where the DNA matches it firmly. Some rows have no size entry. The others give once, few or many, or a class for an expanded clone.

>TRBD1|TRBJ2-7|.|TRBV27
TGTGCCAGCAGTTTATTATCCGGACAGGCCTTAAACGAGCAGTACTTC
CASSLLSGQALNEQYF
>.|TRBJ1-1|.|TRBV28
TGTGCCAGCATATCGGGGGAGAACACTGAAGCTTTCTTT
CASISGENTEAFF
>TRBD2|TRBJ2-2|.|TRBV12-3/TRBV12-4
TGTGCCAGCAGTTCTAGCGGGAGGGCCGCCGGGGAGCTGTTTTTT
CASSSSGRAAGELFF
>.|TRBJ2-3|.|TRBV2
TGTGCCAGCAGGCAGGGTTCTAGCACAGATACGCAGTATTTT
CASRQGSSTDTQYF
>.|TRBJ1-5|once|TRBV27
TGTGCCAGCTCCGAGGCACGGGGACAATTCGTATCTCAGCCCCAGCATTTT
CASSEARGQFVSQPQHF
>.|TRBJ2-1|once|TRBV30
TGTGCCTGTCAGATGGGGGGCCTTGAGCAGTTCTTC
CACQMGGLEQFF
>.|TRBJ2-2|.|TRBV7-9
TGTGCCAGCAGCTCCTCCGGCCAGAACACCGGGGAGCTGTTTTTT
CASSSSGQNTGELFF
>.|TRBJ1-1|once|TRBV7-9
TGTGCCAGCAGCTCTATTCAGGGAGGAAGCATGAACACTGAAGCTTTCTTT
CASSSIQGGSMNTEAFF
>.|TRBJ2-2|.|TRBV3-1
TGTGCCAGCAGCCAAGATTTAGAGGGCCCCGCGGGGACCGGGGAGCTGTTTTTT
CASSQDLEGPAGTGELFF
>TRBD1|TRBJ2-2|.|TRBV6-1
TGTGCCAGCGGCATGGACAGGGCCGACACCGGGGAGCTGTTTTTT
CASGMDRADTGELFF
>TRBD1|TRBJ2-4|.|TRBV27
TGTGCCAGCAGTTCCCAGGGGGTTACTCAGTACTTC
CASSSQGVTQYF
>.|TRBJ1-1|.|TRBV4-2
TGTGCCAGCAGCCAAGAATCGTCCCCTGAAGCTTTCTTT
CASSQESSPEAFF
>TRBD1|TRBJ2-7|.|TRBV27
TGTGCCAGCAGTTTCACCCGGACAGGTACTAACGAGCAGTACTTC
CASSFTRTGTNEQYF
>TRBD1|TRBJ2-7|.|TRBV29-1
TGCAGCGTTGCGCCAATCGGGACAGGAACGCACGAGCAGTACTTC
CSVAPIGTGTHEQYF
>TRBD2|TRBJ2-2|.|TRBV29-1
TGCAGCGTTGTGGCCCTAGCGGGAAGTAACACCGGGGAGCTGTTTTTT
CSVVALAGSNTGELFF
>TRBD2|TRBJ2-1|.|TRBV7-9
TGTGCCAGCAGCTACCCGACTAGCGGGAGTACCTACAATGAGCAGTTCTTC
CASSYPTSGSTYNEQFF
>.|TRBJ1-5|.|TRBV7-8
TGTGCCAGCAGCTCACACAGGGCTAGCAATCAGCCCCAGCATTTT
CASSSHRASNQPQHF
>TRBD1|TRBJ2-7|few|TRBV6-1
TGTGCCGTGACAGGGATAAACTACGAGCAGTACTTC
CAVTGINYEQYF
>.|TRBJ1-2|.|TRBV3-1
TGTGCCAGCAGCCAGACGGGACATAATGGCTATGGCTACACCTTC
CASSQTGHNGYGYTF
>TRBD2|TRBJ2-1|.|TRBV6-5
TGTGCCAGCAGTCCTAGCGGGGGGGACAATGAGCAGTTCTTC
CASSPSGGDNEQFF
>.|TRBJ2-6|.|TRBV12-3/TRBV12-4
TGTGCCAGCGGGGCCAACGTCCTGACTTTC
CASGANVLTF
>.|TRBJ1-2|.|TRBV5-1
TGCGCCAGCAGCTTGGGGGCCCAGGGGAACCTCTATGGCTACACCTTC
CASSLGAQGNLYGYTF
>.|TRBJ2-1|.|TRBV7-9
TGTGCCAGCAGCTCGACATGGAGCTCCTACAATGAGCAGTTCTTC
CASSSTWSSYNEQFF
>TRBD1|TRBJ2-2|.|TRBV12-5
TGTGCTAGTGGTTTCCACCCCGGGACAGGGACCGGGGAGCTGTTTTTT
CASGFHPGTGTGELFF
>.|TRBJ1-5|.|TRBV4-1
TGCGCCAGCAGCCCCAAATGGGGGTCCAATCAGCCCCAGCATTTT
CASSPKWGSNQPQHF
>.|TRBJ1-5|.|TRBV28
TGTGCCAGCAGGACGGACGATAGCAATCAGCCCCAGCATTTT
CASRTDDSNQPQHF
>.|TRBJ2-5|.|TRBV27
TGTGCCAGCAGTTTGTTAGGCCAAGAGACCCAGTACTTC
CASSLLGQETQYF
>TRBD1|TRBJ2-7|few|TRBV5-6
TGTGCCAGCAGCCCTGGGACAGGGGGCGAGCAGTACTTC
CASSPGTGGEQYF
>TRBD2|TRBJ2-1|.|TRBV20-1
TGCAGTGCTAGAGATCGGGAGCGGGAGGGCATCAATGAGCAGTTCTTC
CSARDREREGINEQFF
>.|TRBJ1-1|.|TRBV28
TGTGCCAGCAGATCCCCACCGGACCTTGTTGCTTTCTTT
CASRSPPDLVAFF
>.|TRBJ1-1|.|TRBV5-6
TGTGCCAGCAGCTTGGCCCGGTACATGAACACTGAAGCTTTCTTT
CASSLARYMNTEAFF
>TRBD1|TRBJ1-5|.|TRBV30
TGTGCCTGGAGTTCCCGACAGGGAGGCCAGCCCCAGCATTTT
CAWSSRQGGQPQHF
>.|TRBJ1-5|.|TRBV4-1
TGCGCCAGCAGCCAAGGATATTATCAGCCCCAGCATTTT
CASSQGYYQPQHF
>.|TRBJ2-7|.|TRBV6-1
TGTGCCAGCAGTGCCAGTCCCTCCGAGCAGTACTTC
CASSASPSEQYF
>.|TRBJ2-5|.|TRBV27
TGTGCCAGCAGTTCTGGCCTCAGCATAGGGACCCAGTACTTC
CASSSGLSIGTQYF
>TRBD2|TRBJ2-1|.|TRBV5-1
TGCGCCAGCAGCTTGGTGACTAGCGGCTACAATGAGCAGTTCTTC
CASSLVTSGYNEQFF
>TRBD2|TRBJ2-1|.|TRBV30
TGTGCCTGGAGTACACCCGGGACTAGCGACAATGAGCAGTTCTTC
CAWSTPGTSDNEQFF
>TRBD1|TRBJ1-1|.|TRBV5-6
TGTGCCAGCAGCTTGAGGCAGGGGGCGGCTGAAGCTTTCTTT
CASSLRQGAAEAFF
>.|TRBJ2-7|.|TRBV13
TGTGCCAGCAGCGTGGGCCTCATATCCTACGAGCAGTACTTC
CASSVGLISYEQYF
>.|TRBJ1-1|.|TRBV18
TGTGCCAGCTCACCACCGGAACGGCTCATGAACACTGAAGCTTTCTTT
CASSPPERLMNTEAFF
>.|TRBJ2-1|.|TRBV29-1
TGCAGCGTTGAAGAATACAATGAGCAGTTCTTC
CSVEEYNEQFF
>TRBD1|TRBJ1-1|.|TRBV20-1
TGCAGTGCTAGCAGGGGGTGGACTGAAGCTTTCTTT
CSASRGWTEAFF
>TRBD1|TRBJ1-1|.|TRBV19
TGTGCCAGTAGTATAGGGGACAGGGCGGACACTGAAGCTTTCTTT
CASSIGDRADTEAFF
>.|TRBJ2-1|.|TRBV6-2/TRBV6-3
TGTGCCAGCAGTCAGGGGGGGGACTTCTTCTACAATGAGCAGTTCTTC
CASSQGGDFFYNEQFF
>.|TRBJ2-1|once|TRBV19
TGTGCCAGTAGTATAGCAATGGATGAGCAGTTCTTC
CASSIAMDEQFF
>.|TRBJ1-1|.|TRBV29-1
TGCAGCGTTGTAATCGGGGGATTGAACACTGAAGCTTTCTTT
CSVVIGGLNTEAFF
>TRBD2|TRBJ2-1|few|TRBV11-2
TGTGCCAGCAGCTGGACTAGCGGGAGGACACCGTTCTTC
CASSWTSGRTPFF
>TRBD2|TRBJ2-1|.|TRBV5-5
TGTGCCAGCAGCTTGTATTCATTAATAGCGGGAGAGGAGCAGTTCTTC
CASSLYSLIAGEEQFF
>TRBD2|TRBJ2-1|.|TRBV19
TGTGCCAGTAGTGAATACCTTCAGACTAGCGGGGGGCCCTACAATGAGCAGTTCTTC
CASSEYLQTSGGPYNEQFF
>.|TRBJ2-5|.|TRBV6-5
TGTGCCAGCAGTTACCTCCACGGGACCTCCGGAAAAGAGACCCAGTACTTC
CASSYLHGTSGKETQYF
>.|TRBJ2-3|.|TRBV30
TGTGCCTGGAGTGTACTTTCGCCGGGGACAGATACGCAGTATTTT
CAWSVLSPGTDTQYF
>TRBD2|TRBJ2-7|.|TRBV27
TGTGACAGCAGTTTACGGGGGGGCTTTTACTACGAGCAGTACTTC
CDSSLRGGFYYEQYF
>.|TRBJ2-2|.|TRBV6-1
TGTGCCAGCAGTGAACTACAGGGAGCGAACACCGGGGAGCTGTTTTTT
CASSELQGANTGELFF
>TRBD1|TRBJ1-4|.|TRBV3-1
TGTGCCAGCAGTCAGAGTACAGGGGTTGGGGAAAAACTGTCTTTT
CASSQSTGVGEKLSF
>.|TRBJ1-1|once|TRBV7-9
TGTGCCAGCAGCTTAGAAGGGGCATATGTGACTTTCTTT
CASSLEGAYVTFF